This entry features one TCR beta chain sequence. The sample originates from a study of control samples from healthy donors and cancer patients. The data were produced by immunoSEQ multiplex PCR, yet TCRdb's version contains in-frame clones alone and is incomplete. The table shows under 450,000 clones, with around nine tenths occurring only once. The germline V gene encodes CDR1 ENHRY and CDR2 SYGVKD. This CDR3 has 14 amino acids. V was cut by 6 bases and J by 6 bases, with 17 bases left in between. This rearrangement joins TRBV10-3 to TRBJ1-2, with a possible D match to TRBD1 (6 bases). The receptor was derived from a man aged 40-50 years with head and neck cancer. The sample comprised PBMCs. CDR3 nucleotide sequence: TGTGCCATCAGCCCTAGGGGGATCAGGGATGGCTACACCTTC. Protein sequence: CAISPRGIRDGYTF.